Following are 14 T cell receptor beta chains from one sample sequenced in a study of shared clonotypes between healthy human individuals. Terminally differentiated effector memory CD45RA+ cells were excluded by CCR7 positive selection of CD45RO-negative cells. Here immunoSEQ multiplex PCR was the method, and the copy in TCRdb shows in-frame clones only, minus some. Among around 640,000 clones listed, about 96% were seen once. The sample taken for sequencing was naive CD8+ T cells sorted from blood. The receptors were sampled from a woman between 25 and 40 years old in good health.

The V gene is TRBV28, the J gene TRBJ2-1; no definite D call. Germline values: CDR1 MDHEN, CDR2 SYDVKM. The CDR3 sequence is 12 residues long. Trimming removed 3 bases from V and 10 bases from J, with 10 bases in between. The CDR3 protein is CASSLGGPEQFF. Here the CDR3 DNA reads TGTGCCAGCAGTTTGGGTGGACCGGAGCAGTTCTTC.

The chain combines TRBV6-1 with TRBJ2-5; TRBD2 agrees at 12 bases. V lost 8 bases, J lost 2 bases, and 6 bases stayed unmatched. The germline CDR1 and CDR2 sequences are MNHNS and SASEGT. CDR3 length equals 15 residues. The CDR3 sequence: CASRKLAGGQETQYF. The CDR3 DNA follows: TGTGCCAGCCGAAAACTAGCGGGAGGACAAGAGACCCAGTACTTC.

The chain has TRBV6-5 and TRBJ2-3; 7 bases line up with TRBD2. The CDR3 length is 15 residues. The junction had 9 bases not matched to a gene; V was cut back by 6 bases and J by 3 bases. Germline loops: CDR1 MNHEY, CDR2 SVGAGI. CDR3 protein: CASSQRTSVTDTQYF. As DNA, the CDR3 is TGTGCCAGCAGCCAAAGGACTAGTGTTACAGATACGCAGTATTTT.

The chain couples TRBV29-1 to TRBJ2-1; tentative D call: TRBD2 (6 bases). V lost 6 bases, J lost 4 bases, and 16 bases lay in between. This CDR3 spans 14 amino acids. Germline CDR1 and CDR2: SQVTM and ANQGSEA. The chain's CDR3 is CSVAPSSAYNEQFF. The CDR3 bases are TGCAGCGTGGCCCCGTCTAGCGCTTACAATGAGCAGTTCTTC.

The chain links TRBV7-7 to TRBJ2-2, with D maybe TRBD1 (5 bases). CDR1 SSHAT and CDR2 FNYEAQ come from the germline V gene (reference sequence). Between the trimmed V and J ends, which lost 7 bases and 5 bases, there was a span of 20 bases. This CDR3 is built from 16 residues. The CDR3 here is CASTNSRQGGTGELFF. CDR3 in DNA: TGTGCCAGCACCAACTCTAGGCAGGGTGGAACCGGGGAGCTGTTTTTT.

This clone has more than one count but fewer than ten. CDR3 sequence (DNA): TGTGCCAGCAGCCCAACCAGCAGGACGGGTTACACTGAAGCTTTCTTT. It codes for CASSPTSRTGYTEAFF. The chain is built from TRBV5-4 and TRBJ1-1, with D unresolved. V gave up 4 bases and J gave up 3 bases, with 19 bases separating them. The CDR3 sequence is 16 residues long. Per the germline V gene, CDR1 is SGHNT and CDR2 is YYREEE (reference sequence).

The CDR3 nucleotides read TGTGCCAGCAGTGACTCCGTGCTAGCGGGAGTTTCAGGTGAGCAGTTCTTC. Translating gives CASSDSVLAGVSGEQFF. The chain carries TRBV13 and TRBJ2-1; 10 nucleotides line up with TRBD2. This CDR3 is built from 17 residues. Germline lookup yields CDR1 PRHDT and CDR2 FYEKMQ (reference sequence). Trimming cost V 6 bases and J 9 bases; bases outside gene matches: 17.

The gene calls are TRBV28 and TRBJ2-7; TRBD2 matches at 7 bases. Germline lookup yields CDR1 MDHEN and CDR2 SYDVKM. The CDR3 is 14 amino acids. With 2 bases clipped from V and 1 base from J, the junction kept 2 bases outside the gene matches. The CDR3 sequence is CASSLAGASYEQYF. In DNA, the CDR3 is TGTGCCAGCAGTTTAGCGGGAGCTTCCTACGAGCAGTACTTC. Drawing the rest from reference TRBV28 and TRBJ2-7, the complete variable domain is DVKVTQSSRYLVKRTGEKVFLECVQDMDHENMFWYRQDPGLGLRLIYFSYDVKMKEKGDIPEGYSVSREKKERFSLILESASTNQTSMYLCASSLAGASYEQYFGPGTRLTVT.

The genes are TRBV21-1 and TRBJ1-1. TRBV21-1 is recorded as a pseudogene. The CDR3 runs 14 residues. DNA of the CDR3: TGTGCCAGCAGCACTCAGGAGCTGAACACTGAAGCTTTCTTT. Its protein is CASSTQELNTEAFF.

Written as DNA, the CDR3 is TGTGCCAGCAGTTTTACGGTAGACTCTGGAAACACCATATATTTT. It translates to CASSFTVDSGNTIYF. V and J are TRBV28 and TRBJ1-3; D gene uncertain. The V gene lost 3 bases and the J gene lost 0 bases, with 9 bases spanning the gap. The germline V gene has CDR1 MDHEN and CDR2 SYDVKM. This CDR3 region has 15 residues.

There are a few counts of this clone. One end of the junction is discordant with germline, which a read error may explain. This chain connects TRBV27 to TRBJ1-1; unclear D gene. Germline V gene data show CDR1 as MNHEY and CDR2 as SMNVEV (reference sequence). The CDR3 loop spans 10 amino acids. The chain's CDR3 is CASSPDPLIF. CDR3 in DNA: TGTGCCAGCAGTCCCGACCCCTTGATCTTT.

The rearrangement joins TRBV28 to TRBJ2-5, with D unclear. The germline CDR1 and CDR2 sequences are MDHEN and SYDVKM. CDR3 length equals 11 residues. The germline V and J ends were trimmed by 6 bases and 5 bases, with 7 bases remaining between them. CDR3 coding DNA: TGTGCCAGCAGGGACGGGGAGACCCAGTACTTC. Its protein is CASRDGETQYF.

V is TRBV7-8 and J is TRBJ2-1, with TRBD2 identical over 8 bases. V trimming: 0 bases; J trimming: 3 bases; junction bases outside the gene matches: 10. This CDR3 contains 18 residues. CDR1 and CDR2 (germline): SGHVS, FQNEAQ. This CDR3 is CASSLALLAGNLYNEQFF. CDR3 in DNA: TGTGCCAGCAGCTTAGCGTTATTAGCGGGAAATCTCTACAATGAGCAGTTCTTC.

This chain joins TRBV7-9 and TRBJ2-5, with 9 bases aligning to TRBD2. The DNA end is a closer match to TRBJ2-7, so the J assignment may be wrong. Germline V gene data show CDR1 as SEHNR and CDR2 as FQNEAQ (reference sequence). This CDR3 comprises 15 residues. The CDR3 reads CASSLASGSRHEQYF. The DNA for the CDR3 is TGTGCCAGCAGCTTAGCTAGCGGGAGTCGGCACGAGCAGTACTTC.